Shown below are 6 T cell receptor beta chains from a single sample sequenced in a study of cytomegalovirus exposure and HLA in healthy donors (dated by TCRdb to the late 2010s). Libraries were made using the immunoSEQ multiplex PCR assay. For the multiplex PCR, a mixture combining 60 forward primers for TCR Vbeta segments and 13 reverse primers for TCR Jbeta segments was used. The table was pulled from immuneACCESS by TCRdb, which kept in-frame rearrangements only. Such tables lose some clones; where checked, under half of the loss comes from unresolved V genes, and the rest has no known cause. Recorded for this sample are some 180,000 clones; 80% of them occurred a single time. Clones ranked in the top ten supply around 1.4% of the sample. Sequencing used PBMCs. The source is a girl aged 10-17 years in good health and CMV-seropositive.

The chain joins TRBV10-3 to TRBJ1-1; D is perhaps TRBD1 (5 bases). With 5 bases removed from V and 5 bases from J, the gap between germline ends came to 9 bases. CDR3 length equals 12 residues. Germline CDR1 reads ENHRY; CDR2 reads SYGVKD. The CDR3, as DNA: TGTGCCATCAGTACAGGCAGGACTGAAGCTTTCTTT. This gives the protein CAISTGRTEAFF.

This clone has just a few counts. This rearrangement joins TRBV29-1 to TRBJ1-1; maybe TRBD1 (6 bases). V lost 8 bases to trimming and J lost 3 bases, with 16 bases between them. Germline CDR1 SQVTM, CDR2 ANQGSEA. The CDR3 loop spans 13 amino acids. The CDR3 DNA follows: TGCAGCCCCAAAAGGGGGGGCGACACTGAAGCTTTCTTT. Translated: CSPKRGGDTEAFF.

The genes are TRBV6-6 and TRBJ1-5; D gene uncertain. The CDR3 sequence is 14 residues long. V dropped 7 bases and J dropped 5 bases, with 15 bases sitting between them. Germline assignment: CDR1 MNHNY and CDR2 SVGAGI (reference sequence). The CDR3 bases are TGTGCCAGCACAGGAAGGCAGTCTGATCAGCCCCAGCATTTT. It is translated as CASTGRQSDQPQHF.

The chain employs TRBV6-1 and TRBJ1-1; TRBD1 matches 7 bases. The germline V gene encodes CDR1 MNHNS and CDR2 SASEGT. V shed 1 base and J 10 bases; nucleotides not matched to a gene: 6. This CDR3 contains 13 residues. CDR3 sequence: CASSEVSSGGAFF. The CDR3, as DNA: TGTGCCAGCAGTGAAGTATCATCAGGGGGAGCTTTCTTT.

V and J are TRBV30 and TRBJ1-2; D is perhaps TRBD1 (6 bases). The CDR3 contains 13 residues. Trimming pared 4 bases from V and 7 bases from J, leaving 16 bases between. CDR1 and CDR2 (germline): GTSNPN, SVGIG (reference sequence). In DNA, the CDR3 is TGTGCCTGGACGGACAGCCGCAGGGGTGGCTACACCTTC. This codes for CAWTDSRRGGYTF. Together with reference TRBV30 and TRBJ1-2, the CDR3 gives the full variable domain: SQTIHQWPATLVQPVGSPLSLECTVEGTSNPNLYWYRQAAGRGLQLLFYSVGIGQISSEVPQNLSASRPQDRQFILSSKKLLLSDSGFYLCAWTDSRRGGYTFGSGTRLTVV.

In its sample, this clone was seen a few times. The chain joins TRBV7-6 to TRBJ2-1, with 11 bases aligning to TRBD2. CDR1 is SGHVS, CDR2 FNYEAQ, per germline. Unmatched junction bases numbered 4, after V lost 0 bases and J lost 6 bases. This CDR3 spans 16 amino acids. CDR3 coding DNA: TGTGCCAGCAGCTTAGCGGGGACTAGCGGCCTCAATGAGCAGTTCTTC. Amino acid sequence: CASSLAGTSGLNEQFF.